Only a few counts were recorded for the clone carrying this TCR beta chain. Alongside a J-beta primer mix, a sample-barcoded 5' primer served in a second PCR lasting roughly 6 to 11 cycles. Each CDR3 protein gets one entry after TCRdb re-called the 5' RACE reads with MiXCR. The sample yields about 600,000 distinct CDR3 sequences, around 50% seen once. The sample belongs to a study of blood T cells in healthy people across ages. This clonotype was sampled from a man aged 80 or over in good health. The sample was blood.

The CDR3 reads CASSLWGGPTDTQYF. Here the CDR3 DNA reads TGTGCCAGCAGCTTATGGGGGGGGCCCACAGATACGCAGTATTTT. The chain has TRBV7-3 and TRBJ2-3; possible D gene TRBD2, 7 bases. Trimming removed 2 bases from V and 2 bases from J, with 11 bases in between. The CDR3 is 15 amino acids. Germline V gene sequence: CDR1 SGHTA, CDR2 FQGTGA. The variable domain in full, completed from reference TRBV7-3 and TRBJ2-3, reads GAGVSQTPSNKVTEKGKYVELRCDPISGHTALYWYRQSLGQGPEFLIYFQGTGAADDSGLPNDRFFAVRPEGSVSTLKIQRTERGDSAVYLCASSLWGGPTDTQYFGPGTRLTVL.